Sequencing of this T cell receptor (beta chain) was carried out in a study of tumor-infiltrating lymphocytes in primary liver carcinoma. Study-level results: Tumor top-250-clone fractions significantly exceeded those of blood (p = 0.039). In tumor-adjacent and tumor-blood pairs, overlap was lower than in tumor region pairs.

The CDR3 runs to 14 residues. V lost 0 bases and J lost 4, with 9 bases in between. Starting material of around 460 ng total RNA yielded TCR beta cDNA via a constant-region primer. ARM-PCR was slightly modified, and three nested multiplex PCR rounds with it gave rise to the TCR beta libraries. TRBV1-TRBV30 forward and Cbeta reverse primers drove the first two approximately 11-cycle rounds. TCRdb reprocessed the multiplex PCR reads with MiXCR, giving one entry per CDR3 protein. The table has a few hundred thousand distinct CDR3 sequences, more than 55% seen once; the top ten hold about a sixth. As regards this clonotype: Its antigen is unknown. This may stem from a read error, because a much larger clone lies one nucleotide away.

Unsorted whole blood supplied the blood RNA, and germline DNA was isolated too. Sequencing was performed on peripheral blood. The TCR comes from a woman aged 25 to 39 with primary liver carcinoma and hepatitis B virus infection. The chain employs TRBV12-3 or TRBV12-4 and TRBJ1-1, with D tentatively TRBD1 (6 bases). The CDR3 DNA is TGTGCCAGCAGTTTAGCTAGAGGGGGCACTGAAGCTTTCTTT. Amino acid sequence: CASSLARGGTEAFF.